Each of the 4 T cell receptor beta chains below was sequenced from the same sample in a study of patients and donors after allogeneic stem cell transplantation. MiXCR was run by TCRdb on the RT-PCR reads, yielding one entry per CDR3 protein. The sample contains around 200,000 distinct CDR3 sequences, around 41% of which appear only once. Sample: blood, either unsorted or a sorted T cell fraction (not recorded which). These receptors all come from a human donor who was either an allogeneic HSCT recipient or a stem cell or donor lymphocyte infusion donor (not recorded which). It is not recorded whose cells these are; they may come from a transplant donor.

This rearrangement joins TRBV2 to TRBJ2-7; D ambiguous. V was clipped by 4 bases and J by 0 bases, with 13 bases between them. Germline CDR1 and CDR2: SNHLY and FYNNEI. The length of the CDR3 is 15 residues. CDR3 bases: TGTGCCAGCAGTGTCGGAAGAATTAGCTCCTACGAGCAGTACTTC. It yields the protein CASSVGRISSYEQYF.

This clonotype was counted between two and nine times. The rearrangement links TRBV20-1 to TRBJ2-3, with a tentative D call TRBD2 (5 bases). Germline CDR1 is DFQATT and CDR2 is SNEGSKA (reference sequence). V was clipped by 3 bases and J by 1 base, with 11 bases between them. The CDR3 has 14 amino acids. DNA of the CDR3: TGCAGTGCTAGGGACTCACTGGGCACAGATACGCAGTATTTT. Translated: CSARDSLGTDTQYF.

This clonotype showed up just a few times. The chain employs TRBV7-9 and TRBJ1-2; TRBD1 might be the D (5 bases). V shed 1 base and J shed 8 bases, with 11 bases lying between them. The length of the CDR3 is 13 residues. Germline assignment: CDR1 SEHNR and CDR2 FQNEAQ (reference sequence). The CDR3 DNA sequence: TGTGCCAGCAGCTTAGGTGGGACGGAAGGCTACACCTTC. Translated: CASSLGGTEGYTF.

This clonotype was observed a handful of times. The chain employs TRBV14 and TRBJ1-2, with D maybe TRBD1 (5 bases). Germline lookup yields CDR1 SGHDN and CDR2 FVKESK. The CDR3 contains 19 residues. Trimming shortened V by 0 bases and J by 0 bases, and 20 bases separated the two germline ends. CDR3 sequence: CASSQDPWDGKSANYGYTF. CDR3 bases: TGTGCCAGCAGCCAAGATCCCTGGGACGGGAAAAGCGCTAACTATGGCTACACCTTC.